These T cell receptor beta chains were read from a single sample in a study of Ad26.COV2.S vaccination and SARS-CoV-2 variants. Sequencing used immunoSEQ multiplex PCR; TCRdb keeps in-frame clones, though not all of them. The sample holds about 410,000 clones, roughly 90% seen once. The sequences come from peripheral blood, collected in a trial of Ad26.COV2.S vaccine versus placebo. These receptors were obtained from a person aged 18-60 years who received the Ad26.COV2.S COVID-19 vaccine or a placebo. Each CDR3 is given with its conserved first and last residue. Fields, in order: D gene, V gene, J gene, CDR3 protein. A D gene is named only where the DNA matches it firmly.

d_gene: -
v_gene: TRBV7-8
j_gene: TRBJ2-7
CDR3aa: CASSPPISYEQYF

d_gene: TRBD1
v_gene: TRBV6-2/TRBV6-3
j_gene: TRBJ1-5
CDR3aa: CASSQGGTGRYQPQHF

d_gene: -
v_gene: TRBV19
j_gene: TRBJ1-3
CDR3aa: CASYPGGPISGNTIYF

d_gene: -
v_gene: TRBV4-1
j_gene: TRBJ2-6
CDR3aa: CASSHHGSAGGANVLTF

d_gene: TRBD1
v_gene: TRBV9
j_gene: TRBJ2-2
CDR3aa: CASSVAGGTGGANTGELFF

d_gene: -
v_gene: TRBV9
j_gene: TRBJ2-1
CDR3aa: CASSQGSSYNEQFF

d_gene: -
v_gene: TRBV10-3
j_gene: TRBJ1-3
CDR3aa: CATTESSGNTIYF

d_gene: -
v_gene: TRBV7-9
j_gene: TRBJ2-7
CDR3aa: CASGGTGRVYEQYF

d_gene: -
v_gene: TRBV3-1/TRBV3-2
j_gene: TRBJ1-1
CDR3aa: CASSQVTGTEAFF

d_gene: -
v_gene: TRBV11-3
j_gene: TRBJ2-1
CDR3aa: CASSLTWGAGQQFF

d_gene: -
v_gene: TRBV4-1
j_gene: TRBJ1-2
CDR3aa: CASSYPGEGYGYTF

d_gene: -
v_gene: TRBV7-8
j_gene: TRBJ2-2
CDR3aa: CASSLARMSWGGELFF

d_gene: TRBD1
v_gene: TRBV5-8
j_gene: TRBJ2-2
CDR3aa: CASRPGTGGPGELFF

d_gene: -
v_gene: TRBV4-1
j_gene: TRBJ1-6
CDR3aa: CASSPRDSFNSPLHF

d_gene: -
v_gene: TRBV2
j_gene: TRBJ2-1
CDR3aa: CASSAEQGTGNEQFF

d_gene: -
v_gene: TRBV9
j_gene: TRBJ2-6
CDR3aa: CASTPGSGANVLTF

d_gene: -
v_gene: TRBV5-1
j_gene: TRBJ2-5
CDR3aa: CASSFEPLGSLGETQYF

d_gene: -
v_gene: TRBV24-1
j_gene: TRBJ2-3
CDR3aa: CATSDPRGATDTQYF

d_gene: -
v_gene: TRBV3-1/TRBV3-2
j_gene: TRBJ1-1
CDR3aa: CASARGTEAFF

d_gene: -
v_gene: TRBV5-5
j_gene: TRBJ2-7
CDR3aa: CASSLVPTVPGYEQYF

d_gene: -
v_gene: TRBV11-2
j_gene: TRBJ1-6
CDR3aa: CASSLVPRAGTSPLHF

d_gene: -
v_gene: TRBV19
j_gene: TRBJ1-2
CDR3aa: CASSPRPGLNVYTF

d_gene: -
v_gene: TRBV18
j_gene: TRBJ2-1
CDR3aa: CASSPGLAYNEQFF

d_gene: TRBD2
v_gene: TRBV24-1
j_gene: TRBJ2-5
CDR3aa: CATSDRTSGGQETQYF

d_gene: TRBD2
v_gene: TRBV28
j_gene: TRBJ2-7
CDR3aa: CASSLLAGGKDEQYF

d_gene: -
v_gene: TRBV27
j_gene: TRBJ1-6
CDR3aa: CASRFSPSYNSPLHF

d_gene: -
v_gene: TRBV27
j_gene: TRBJ2-7
CDR3aa: CASSPEGAEQYF

d_gene: TRBD1
v_gene: TRBV27
j_gene: TRBJ1-6
CDR3aa: CASSSRTGGYNSPLHF

d_gene: -
v_gene: TRBV6-6
j_gene: TRBJ1-2
CDR3aa: CASSSDGNNYGYTF

d_gene: -
v_gene: TRBV12-3/TRBV12-4
j_gene: TRBJ2-7
CDR3aa: CASSKGKRYEQYF

d_gene: -
v_gene: TRBV7-9
j_gene: TRBJ2-7
CDR3aa: CASTPGGEYEQYF

d_gene: -
v_gene: TRBV4-3
j_gene: TRBJ1-2
CDR3aa: CASSQERTSANYGYTF

d_gene: -
v_gene: TRBV11-2
j_gene: TRBJ2-1
CDR3aa: CASRSDFWGDEQFF

d_gene: -
v_gene: TRBV7-2
j_gene: TRBJ2-1
CDR3aa: CASSLAAARPYNEQFF

d_gene: -
v_gene: TRBV4-1
j_gene: TRBJ2-2
CDR3aa: CASSQLTAGELFF

d_gene: -
v_gene: TRBV12-3/TRBV12-4
j_gene: TRBJ2-5
CDR3aa: CASSTGWQETQYF

d_gene: -
v_gene: TRBV9
j_gene: TRBJ2-7
CDR3aa: CASSNTGGREQYF